The entry that follows covers one T cell receptor (beta chain) sequence. Antigen: not known. Sequencing targeted expressed TCRB transcripts, as all isolated RNA had been reverse transcribed. Profiled with immunoSEQ multiplex PCR; TCRdb holds only in-frame clones, not every one. The repertoire holds 850,000 to 900,000 clones, with 15% to 20% as singletons. The CDR3 loop spans 13 amino acids. CDR1 and CDR2 (germline): LGHNA, YSLEER. Trimming left V 2 bases short and J 9 bases short, with 14 bases between. These data belong to a study of beta chain features in type 1 diabetes. Study details: Sorted cells examined across all samples numbered about 110,000,000. Findings and caveats of the study: The study found that naive, central memory and Treg TCRB repertoires appeared more similar in patients than in healthy donors.

CD45RO/CCR7/CD25/CD127/CD95/CD27 sorting isolated CD4+ naive, central memory, regulatory and stem cell-like memory cells. This TCR was recovered from a woman aged 18 to 35 in good health. The sequenced sample consisted of naive CD4+ T cells from blood. The chain has TRBV4-3 and TRBJ2-7, with D perhaps matching TRBD2 (5 bases). The chain's CDR3 is CASSQTLALLQYF. DNA of the CDR3: TGCGCCAGCAGCCAAACGCTAGCCCTACTGCAGTACTTC.